The 22 T cell receptor beta chains below come from one sample, sequenced in a study of cytomegalovirus exposure and HLA in healthy donors. 13 Jbeta primers and 60 Vbeta primers were used for the PCR. The method was immunoSEQ multiplex PCR; TCRdb's version includes in-frame clones alone and lacks a portion of them. The sample lists 150,000 to 200,000 clones, over 70% seen once, with roughly 7.3% in the top ten. The source material was PBMCs. These receptors were obtained from a male donor in good health and CMV-seropositive.

The rearrangement links TRBV4-3 to TRBJ1-2; D not certain. The CDR3 spans 15 residues. Trimming removed 0 bases from V and 1 base from J, with 9 bases in between. Germline V CDR1 and CDR2: LGHNA, YSLEER. In nucleotides, the CDR3 is TGCGCCAGCAGCCAAGAGAGGGAAAATAACTATGGCTACACCTTC. Translating gives CASSQERENNYGYTF.

V gene TRBV5-4 combines with J gene TRBJ2-5; 11 bases are shared with TRBD2. The trim removed 5 bases at V and 6 bases at J, leaving 15 bases unmatched. The CDR3 loop spans 17 amino acids. CDR1 is SGHNT and CDR2 is YYREEE in the germline V gene (reference sequence). The CDR3 DNA follows: TGTGCCAGCAGTCCGGAGCCTCTACTAGCGGGGGAGAAGACCCAGTACTTC. It codes for CASSPEPLLAGEKTQYF.

This chain links TRBV11-1 with TRBJ2-3, with 9 bases aligning to TRBD2. The CDR3 sequence is 15 residues long. V lost 4 bases to trimming and J lost 5 bases; unmatched junction nucleotides: 7. Germline CDR1 and CDR2: SGHAT and FQDESV (reference sequence). CDR3 sequence: CASSSLAGIRDTQYF. CDR3 DNA sequence: TGTGCCAGCAGCTCTCTAGCGGGGATACGAGATACGCAGTATTTT.

The chain employs TRBV5-1 and TRBJ2-3; a possible D gene is TRBD1 (6 bases). The V end was cut by 2 bases, the J end by 2 bases, with 15 bases between. This CDR3 has 16 residues. Germline V gives CDR1 SGHRS, CDR2 YFSETQ. The CDR3 sequence is CASSLGGNSDTDTQYF. In DNA form, the CDR3 reads TGCGCCAGCAGCTTAGGGGGTAATTCTGACACAGATACGCAGTATTTT.

This rearrangement joins TRBV18 to TRBJ2-6, with TRBD1 as a possible D gene (6 bases). V lost 4 bases and J lost 3, with 19 bases in between. The CDR3 length is 18 residues. Germline V gives CDR1 KGHSH, CDR2 LQKENI. In nucleotides, the CDR3 is TGTGCCAGCTCACTATACCGAAAGGACAGCCTTGGGGCCAACGTCCTGACTTTC. It specifies CASSLYRKDSLGANVLTF.

On this clone: The germline gene is not matched at one end of the junction; a read error may be the cause. The sample carries other DNA sequences with the same CDR3. The J gene is TRBJ1-5, the V gene TRBV6-1, with 7 bases aligning to TRBD1. The germline CDR1 and CDR2 sequences are MNHNS and SASEGT. The CDR3 runs to 14 residues. The CDR3: CASRRQGGNQPQHF. CDR3 coding DNA: TGCGCCAGCAGAAGACAGGGAGGAAATCAGCCCCAGCATTTT.

The chain couples TRBV7-3 to TRBJ1-2; TRBD1 aligns across 9 bases. The length of the CDR3 is 15 residues. Germline CDR1 is SGHTA and CDR2 is FQGTGA. J gave up 5 bases and V 4 bases, and 8 bases lay outside the gene matches. Here the CDR3 DNA reads TGTGCCAGCAGCTCCGGACAGGGGCCTCCTTATGGCTACACCTTC. Translation: CASSSGQGPPYGYTF.

The gene calls are TRBV5-1 and TRBJ2-3; 10 positions match TRBD1. Per the germline V gene, CDR1 is SGHRS and CDR2 is YFSETQ. This CDR3 is built from 15 residues. V gave up 5 bases and J gave up 3 bases; unmatched junction bases: 6. As DNA, the CDR3 is TGCGCCAGCAGGAGTTGGGACAGGGGAACAGATACGCAGTATTTT. Its translation is CASRSWDRGTDTQYF. The full variable domain, rest sourced from reference TRBV5-1 and TRBJ2-3, is KAGVTQTPRYLIKTRGQQVTLSCSPISGHRSVSWYQQTPGQGLQFLFEYFSETQRNKGNFPGRFSGRQFSNSRSEMNVSTLELGDSALYLCASRSWDRGTDTQYFGPGTRLTVL.

CDR3 sequence: CASTIEGRTDTQYF. In DNA form, the CDR3 reads TGTGCCAGCACCATTGAGGGCCGCACAGATACGCAGTATTTT. This chain joins TRBV5-6 and TRBJ2-3; the D gene is possibly TRBD2 (5 bases). The CDR3 is 14 amino acids. Germline V gene sequence: CDR1 SGHDT, CDR2 YYEEEE. V lost 6 bases and J lost 1, with 12 bases in between.

The chain combines TRBV5-1 with TRBJ1-2; TRBD1 matches at 10 bases. Germline V CDR1 and CDR2: SGHRS, YFSETQ. The CDR3 has 15 residues. The V segment lost 0 bases and the J segment 5 bases; nucleotides outside the gene matches: 4. The CDR3 region has the DNA TGCGCCAGCAGCTTGGAGACAGGGGGCGGGTATGGCTACACCTTC. Protein product: CASSLETGGGYGYTF.

V and J are TRBV10-1 and TRBJ2-5; 9 bases match TRBD1. Germline V gene lookup returns CDR1 WNHNN and CDR2 SYGVQD (reference sequence). V shed 0 bases and J 4 bases; nucleotides not matched to a gene: 0. The CDR3 length is 14 residues. The CDR3 bases are TGCGCCAGCAGTGAGTCGGGACAGGGAGAGACCCAGTACTTC. This encodes CASSESGQGETQYF.

This chain uses TRBV18 with TRBJ1-2; D remains unclear. The V end lost 3 bases, the J end lost 4 bases, and 15 bases lay between the germline ends. Germline-derived CDR1 and CDR2 are KGHSH and LQKENI. This CDR3 spans 15 amino acids. DNA of the CDR3: TGTGCCAGCTCACCCCTAACCGGGAGTTTCTATGGCTACACCTTC. Its protein product is CASSPLTGSFYGYTF.

This clone has more than one count but fewer than ten. V usage is TRBV5-6 and J usage is TRBJ1-1, with 8 bases identical to TRBD1. This CDR3 has 13 residues. J was trimmed by 10 bases and V by 4 bases; bases with no gene match: 9. CDR1 is SGHDT, CDR2 YYEEEE, per germline. The CDR3 nucleotides are TGTGCCAGCAGCCCAGGGACAGGCAGAGGAGCTTTCTTT. Encoded protein: CASSPGTGRGAFF.

V gene TRBV4-1 combines with J gene TRBJ2-2; no firm D call. The germline V gene has CDR1 MGHRA and CDR2 YSYEKL. CDR3 size: 14 residues. The V gene lost 4 bases and the J gene lost 4 bases, with 10 bases spanning the gap. CDR3 nucleotides: TGCGCCAGCAGCCCACCCCTCGGCACCGGGGAGCTGTTTTTT. Translation: CASSPPLGTGELFF.

This chain links TRBV19 with TRBJ1-2; 8 bases align to TRBD1. The CDR3 has 14 residues. The trim removed 6 bases at V and 6 bases at J, leaving 9 bases unmatched. Germline loops: CDR1 LNHDA, CDR2 SQIVND (reference sequence). In DNA, the CDR3 is TGTGCCAGTAGCCCTGGGACAGGAACTAATGGCTACACCTTC. Its protein is CASSPGTGTNGYTF.

The V call is TRBV10-2, the J call TRBJ1-1; 9 positions agree with TRBD1. Germline CDR1 and CDR2: WSHSY and SAAADI. The CDR3 has 16 residues. After removal of 9 bases from V and 4 bases from J, the junction contained 15 bases not matched to a gene. CDR3 in amino acids: CASGDRVGPLLTEAFF. CDR3 sequence (DNA): TGCGCCAGTGGGGACAGGGTCGGACCCCTTCTCACTGAAGCTTTCTTT.

This chain joins TRBV27 and TRBJ2-7; 7 positions match TRBD2. From germline, CDR1 is MNHEY and CDR2 SMNVEV (reference sequence). With 2 bases clipped from V and 3 bases from J, the junction kept 1 base outside the gene matches. This CDR3 is built from 13 residues. CDR3 amino acids: CASSLGGGYEQYF. CDR3 DNA: TGTGCCAGCAGTTTAGGGGGGGGCTACGAGCAGTACTTC.

The chain joins TRBV2 to TRBJ1-4, with D possibly being TRBD1 (6 bases). There are 14 residues in the CDR3. Germline V lookup: CDR1 SNHLY, CDR2 FYNNEI. Trimming left V 3 bases short and J 7 bases short, with 12 bases between. The CDR3 region is CASSDNRAGEKLFF. The CDR3 DNA sequence: TGTGCCAGCAGTGATAACAGGGCGGGTGAAAAACTGTTTTTT.

The chain uses TRBV19 and TRBJ1-5; 7 nucleotides match TRBD1. The CDR3 contains 12 residues. Unmatched junction bases numbered 7, after V lost 6 bases and J lost 11 bases. Germline V gene sequence: CDR1 LNHDA, CDR2 SQIVND (reference sequence). CDR3 coding DNA: TGTGCCAGTAGCCCAGGGGGTTGGACCCAGCATTTT. It specifies CASSPGGWTQHF. The whole variable domain, remainder taken from reference TRBV19 and TRBJ1-5, is DGGITQSPKYLFRKEGQNVTLSCEQNLNHDAMYWYRQDPGQGLRLIYYSQIVNDFQKGDIAEGYSVSREKKESFPLTVTSAQKNPTAFYLCASSPGGWTQHFGDGTRLSIL.

The J gene is TRBJ1-1, the V gene TRBV2, with 9 bases identical to TRBD1. The CDR3 contains 16 residues. The germline V gene has CDR1 SNHLY and CDR2 FYNNEI. V lost 8 bases, J lost 4 bases, and 14 bases stayed unmatched. The CDR3 is CASQGPRRDRVTEAFF. The CDR3 nucleotides read TGTGCCAGCCAAGGACCCCGACGGGACAGGGTCACTGAAGCTTTCTTT.

V and J are TRBV18 and TRBJ1-3; a weak D match, TRBD1 (6 bases). Trimming pared 2 bases from V and 4 bases from J, leaving 9 bases between. Germline CDR1 reads KGHSH; CDR2 reads LQKENI. This CDR3 has 14 residues. This chain's CDR3 is CASSPGGTGNTIYF. In DNA, the CDR3 is TGTGCCAGCTCACCAGGGGGCACAGGAAACACCATATATTTT.

The chain recombines TRBV29-1 with TRBJ1-1, with D perhaps TRBD1 (6 bases). Germline V CDR1 and CDR2: SQVTM, ANQGSEA. The CDR3 extends over 13 amino acids. The V end was cut by 2 bases, the J end by 3 bases, with 10 bases between. The CDR3 spells CSVELQGYTEAFF. The CDR3 DNA reads as TGCAGCGTTGAACTTCAGGGGTACACTGAAGCTTTCTTT.